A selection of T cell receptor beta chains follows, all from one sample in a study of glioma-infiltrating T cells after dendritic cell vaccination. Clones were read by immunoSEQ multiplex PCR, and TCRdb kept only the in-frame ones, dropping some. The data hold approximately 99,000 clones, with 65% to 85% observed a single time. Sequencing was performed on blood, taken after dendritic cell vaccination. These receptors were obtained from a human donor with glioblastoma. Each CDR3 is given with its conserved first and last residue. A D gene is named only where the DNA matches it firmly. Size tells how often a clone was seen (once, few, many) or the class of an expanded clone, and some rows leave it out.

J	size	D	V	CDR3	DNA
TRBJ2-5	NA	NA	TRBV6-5	CASNSPWETQYF	TGTGCCAGCAACAGCCCGTGGGAGACCCAGTACTTC
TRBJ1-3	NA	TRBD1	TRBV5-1	CASSYTGQGRNTIYF	TGCGCCAGCAGCTATACGGGACAGGGAAGAAACACCATATATTTT
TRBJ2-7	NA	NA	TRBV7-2	CASSFRGYEQYF	TGTGCCAGCAGCTTCAGGGGTTACGAGCAGTACTTC
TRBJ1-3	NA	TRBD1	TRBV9	CASSVEVTGTPGNTIYF	TGTGCCAGCAGCGTAGAAGTGACAGGGACCCCTGGAAACACCATATATTTT
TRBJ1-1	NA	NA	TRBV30	CAWSFPSRGGTEAFF	TGTGCCTGGAGCTTCCCAAGTCGAGGGGGCACTGAAGCTTTCTTT
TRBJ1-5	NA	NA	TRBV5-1	CASSLVRTASNQPQHF	TGCGCCAGCAGCTTGGTCCGGACAGCTAGCAATCAGCCCCAGCATTTT
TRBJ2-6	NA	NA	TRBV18	CASSPGDSGANVLTF	TGTGCCAGCTCGCCGGGGGATTCTGGGGCCAACGTCCTGACTTTC
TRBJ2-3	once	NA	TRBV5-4	CASSNRGLTDTQYF	TGTGCCAGCAGTAATCGGGGACTCACAGATACGCAGTATTTT
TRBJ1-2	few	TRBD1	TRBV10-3	CAISTGSYGYTF	TGTGCCATATCGACAGGGAGCTATGGCTACACCTTC
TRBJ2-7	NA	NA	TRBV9	CASSVDWRQPYEQYF	TGTGCCAGCAGCGTAGATTGGCGGCAGCCTTACGAGCAGTACTTC
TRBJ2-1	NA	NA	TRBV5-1	CASSLARNEQFF	TGCGCCAGCAGCTTGGCCCGGAATGAGCAGTTCTTC
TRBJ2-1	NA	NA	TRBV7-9	CASSFRSGEQFF	TGTGCCAGCAGCTTTAGGAGCGGGGAGCAGTTCTTC
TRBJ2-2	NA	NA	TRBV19	CASSLTGELFF	TGTGCCAGTAGCCTCACCGGGGAGCTGTTTTTT
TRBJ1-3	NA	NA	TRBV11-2	CASSLDPISGNTIYF	TGTGCCAGCAGCTTAGACCCCATCTCTGGAAACACCATATATTTT
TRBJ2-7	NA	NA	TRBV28	CASSITAGLPYEQYF	TGTGCCAGCAGTATAACAGCGGGCCTTCCCTACGAGCAGTACTTC
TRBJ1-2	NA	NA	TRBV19	CASSISTGFHANYGYTF	TGTGCCAGTAGTATCTCCACAGGTTTCCATGCTAACTATGGCTACACCTTC
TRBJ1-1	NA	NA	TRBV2	CASSSGIRSSPKAFF	TGTGCCAGCAGTTCCGGGATTCGGAGTTCTCCAAAAGCTTTCTTT
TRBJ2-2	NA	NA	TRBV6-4	CASSTIVGGELFF	TGTGCCAGCAGTACTATCGTTGGCGGGGAGCTGTTTTTT
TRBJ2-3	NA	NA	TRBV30	CAWRVQGRSTDTQYF	TGTGCCTGGAGGGTACAAGGGAGGAGCACAGATACGCAGTATTTT
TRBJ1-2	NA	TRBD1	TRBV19	CASSIQGGQGARGYTF	TGTGCCAGTAGTATCCAGGGTGGACAGGGGGCTCGTGGCTACACCTTC
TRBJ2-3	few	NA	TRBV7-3	CASSLYYTDTQYF	TGTGCCAGCAGCTTATACTACACAGATACGCAGTATTTT
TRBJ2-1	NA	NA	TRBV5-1	CASSPDYNEQFF	TGCGCCAGCAGCCCAGACTACAATGAGCAGTTCTTC
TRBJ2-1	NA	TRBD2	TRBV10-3	CAISESQGGKGEQFF	TGTGCCATCAGTGAGTCCCAGGGAGGGAAGGGTGAGCAGTTCTTC
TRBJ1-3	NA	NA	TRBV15	CATSEHGNTIYF	TGTGCCACCAGTGAGCACGGAAACACCATATATTTT
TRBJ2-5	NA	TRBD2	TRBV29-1	CSVATSGARGTQYF	TGCAGCGTTGCAACTAGCGGGGCTCGGGGGACCCAGTACTTC
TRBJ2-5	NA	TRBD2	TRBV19	CASSLSGGTETQYF	TGTGCCAGTAGTCTTAGCGGGGGGACAGAGACCCAGTACTTC
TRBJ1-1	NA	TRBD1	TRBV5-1	CASSLGGTGVNTEAFF	TGCGCCAGCAGCTTGGGGGGGACAGGGGTGAACACTGAAGCTTTCTTT
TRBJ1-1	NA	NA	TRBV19	CASSIAGHVEAFF	TGTGCCAGTAGTATAGCGGGACATGTGGAAGCTTTCTTT
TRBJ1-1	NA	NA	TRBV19	CASSIRGFTEAFF	TGTGCCAGTAGTATTCGGGGGTTCACTGAAGCTTTCTTT
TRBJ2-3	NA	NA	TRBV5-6	CASSLLGTDTQYF	TGTGCCAGCAGCTTACTGGGCACAGATACGCAGTATTTT
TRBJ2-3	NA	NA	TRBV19	CASSILGHTQYF	TGTGCCAGTAGTATTCTGGGCCATACGCAGTATTTT
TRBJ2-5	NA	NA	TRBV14	CASSTGETQYF	TGTGCCAGCAGCACAGGCGAGACCCAGTACTTC
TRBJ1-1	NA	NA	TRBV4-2	CASSQDRPGLNTEAFF	TGTGCCAGCAGCCAAGATCGTCCGGGTTTGAACACTGAAGCTTTCTTT
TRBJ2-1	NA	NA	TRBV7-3	CASSSLAGEQFF	TGTGCCAGCAGCTCCTTAGCTGGGGAGCAGTTCTTC
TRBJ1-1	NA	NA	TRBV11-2	CASSTGLVGTEAFF	TGTGCCAGCAGCACAGGGTTAGTGGGCACTGAAGCTTTCTTT
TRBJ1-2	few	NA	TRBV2	CASRDKNYGYTF	TGTGCCAGCAGGGACAAGAACTATGGCTACACCTTC
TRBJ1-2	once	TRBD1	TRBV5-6	CASSLGQGGISNGYTF	TGTGCCAGCAGCCTGGGACAGGGGGGGATTTCGAATGGCTACACCTTC
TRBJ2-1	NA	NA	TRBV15	CATSSGPRGLVYNEQFF	TGTGCCACCAGCAGTGGTCCACGGGGGTTAGTCTACAATGAGCAGTTCTTC
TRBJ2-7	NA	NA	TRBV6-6	CASSYQGSSYEQYF	TGTGCCAGCAGTTACCAGGGGTCCTCCTACGAGCAGTACTTC
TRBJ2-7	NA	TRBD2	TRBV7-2	CASSLGLAGEGYYEQYF	TGTGCCAGCAGCTTAGGGCTAGCGGGAGAGGGATACTACGAGCAGTACTTC
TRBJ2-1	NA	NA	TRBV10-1	CASSTGLEQFF	TGCGCCAGCAGTACGGGACTCGAGCAGTTCTTC
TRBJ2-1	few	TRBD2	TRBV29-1	CSVDGRGGLDEQFF	TGCAGCGTTGACGGGCGGGGGGGCCTTGATGAGCAGTTCTTC
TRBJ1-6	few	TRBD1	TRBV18	CASSPGTGHNSPLHF	TGTGCCAGCTCACCAGGGACAGGGCATAATTCACCCCTCCACTTT
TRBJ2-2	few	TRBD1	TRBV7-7	CASSLGDRGITGELFF	TGTGCTAGCAGCTTAGGCGACAGGGGAATCACCGGGGAGCTGTTTTTT
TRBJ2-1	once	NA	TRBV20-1	CSARDLYEQFF	TGCAGTGCTAGAGATCTTTATGAGCAGTTCTTC
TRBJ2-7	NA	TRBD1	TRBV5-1	CASSPEQGGSSYEQYF	TGCGCCAGCAGCCCGGAACAGGGGGGTTCGTCCTACGAGCAGTACTTC
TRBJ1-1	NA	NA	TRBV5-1	CASSFQGSLEAFF	TGCGCCAGCAGTTTTCAGGGGTCACTTGAAGCTTTCTTT
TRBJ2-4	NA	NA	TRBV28	CASSAGYIQYF	TGTGCCAGCAGCGCGGGATACATTCAGTACTTC
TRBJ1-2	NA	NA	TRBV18	CASSPRVGQIQNYGYTF	TGTGCCAGCTCACCACGGGTAGGACAGATTCAAAACTATGGCTACACCTTC
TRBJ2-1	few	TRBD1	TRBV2	CASSDLVTGANNEQFF	TGTGCCAGCAGTGATCTGGTAACAGGGGCCAACAATGAGCAGTTCTTC
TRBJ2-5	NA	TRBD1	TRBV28	CASSPHRTGNQETQYF	TGTGCCAGCAGTCCGCATAGGACAGGGAACCAAGAGACCCAGTACTTC
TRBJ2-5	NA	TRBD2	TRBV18	CASSPRASGQETQYF	TGTGCCAGCTCACCACGGGCTAGCGGACAAGAGACCCAGTACTTC
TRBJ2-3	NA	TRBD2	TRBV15	CASVAGGRGDTQYF	TGTGCCAGCGTAGCGGGAGGCAGGGGAGATACGCAGTATTTT
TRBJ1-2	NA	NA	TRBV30	CAWSIGGHRGYTF	TGTGCCTGGAGTATCGGAGGGCATCGTGGCTACACCTTC
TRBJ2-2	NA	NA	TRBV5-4	CASSFMTGELFF	TGTGCCAGCAGCTTTATGACCGGGGAGCTGTTTTTT
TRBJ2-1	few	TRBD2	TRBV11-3	CASSLEGGGARNEQFF	TGTGCCAGCAGCTTAGAGGGCGGGGGGGCACGGAATGAGCAGTTCTTC
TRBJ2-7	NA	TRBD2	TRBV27	CASTTGAASGSEEQYF	TGTGCCAGCACCACAGGGGCGGCTAGCGGGAGTGAGGAGCAGTACTTC
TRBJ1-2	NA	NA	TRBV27	CASSLVGQGQNYGYTF	TGTGCCAGCAGTTTAGTCGGGCAGGGGCAAAACTATGGCTACACCTTC
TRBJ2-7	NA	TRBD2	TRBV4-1	CASSLATSGMGYEQYF	TGCGCCAGCAGCCTCGCAACTAGCGGGATGGGTTACGAGCAGTACTTC